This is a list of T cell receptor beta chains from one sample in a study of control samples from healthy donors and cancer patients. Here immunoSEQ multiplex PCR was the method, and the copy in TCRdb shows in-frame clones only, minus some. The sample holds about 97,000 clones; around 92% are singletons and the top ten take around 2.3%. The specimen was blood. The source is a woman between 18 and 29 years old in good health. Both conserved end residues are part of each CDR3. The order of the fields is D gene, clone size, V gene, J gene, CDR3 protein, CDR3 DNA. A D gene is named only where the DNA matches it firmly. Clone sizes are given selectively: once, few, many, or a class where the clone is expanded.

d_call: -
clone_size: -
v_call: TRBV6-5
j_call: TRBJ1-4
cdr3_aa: CASSRTLVNEKLFF
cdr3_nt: TGTGCCAGCAGCCGGACATTAGTTAATGAAAAACTGTTTTTT

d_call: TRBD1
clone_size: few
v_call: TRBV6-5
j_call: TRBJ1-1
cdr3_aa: CASSSQDRRGTEAFF
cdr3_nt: TGTGCCAGCAGTTCCCAGGACAGGCGGGGCACTGAAGCTTTCTTT

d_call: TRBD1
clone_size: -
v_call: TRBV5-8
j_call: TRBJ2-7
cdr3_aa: CASSRTGARVSYEQYF
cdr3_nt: TGTGCCAGCAGCCGGACAGGGGCGCGGGTCTCCTACGAGCAGTACTTC

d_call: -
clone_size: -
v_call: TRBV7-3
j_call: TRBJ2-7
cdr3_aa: CASSLGPEKYEQYF
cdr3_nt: TGTGCCAGCAGCTTGGGCCCCGAGAAATACGAGCAGTACTTC

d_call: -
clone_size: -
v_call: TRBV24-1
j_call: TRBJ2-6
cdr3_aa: CATSGVGSGANVLTF
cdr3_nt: TGTGCCACCAGTGGGGTAGGGTCTGGGGCCAACGTCCTGACTTTC

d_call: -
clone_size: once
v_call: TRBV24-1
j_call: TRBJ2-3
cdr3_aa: CATSDVKWSSTDTQYF
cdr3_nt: TGTGCCACCAGTGACGTTAAATGGTCTAGCACAGATACGCAGTATTTT

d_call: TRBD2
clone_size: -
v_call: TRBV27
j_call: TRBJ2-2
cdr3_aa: CASSLWSSGGTGELFF
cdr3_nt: TGTGCCAGCAGTTTATGGTCCAGCGGGGGCACCGGGGAGCTGTTTTTT

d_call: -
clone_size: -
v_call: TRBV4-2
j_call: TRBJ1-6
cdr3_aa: CASSPPQENSPLHF
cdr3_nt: TGTGCCAGCAGCCCCCCCCAGGAGAATTCACCCCTCCACTTT

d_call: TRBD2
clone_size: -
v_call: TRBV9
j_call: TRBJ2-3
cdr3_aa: CASSVQGLAGGSTDTQYF
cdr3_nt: TGTGCCAGCAGCGTCCAGGGACTAGCGGGGGGTAGCACAGATACGCAGTATTTT

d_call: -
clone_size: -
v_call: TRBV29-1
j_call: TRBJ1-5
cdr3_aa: CSVVFGGLSSQHF
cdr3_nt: TGCAGCGTTGTATTTGGGGGCCTCTCTTCCCAGCATTTT

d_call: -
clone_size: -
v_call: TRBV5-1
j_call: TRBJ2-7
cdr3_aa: CASSLGTTLSYEQYF
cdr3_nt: TGCGCCAGCAGCCTGGGGACAACCCTGTCCTACGAGCAGTACTTC

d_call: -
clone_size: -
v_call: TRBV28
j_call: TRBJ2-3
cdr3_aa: CASSFPHSRVVGTDTQYF
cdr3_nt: TGTGCCAGCAGTTTTCCCCACTCGCGGGTCGTCGGCACAGATACGCAGTATTTT

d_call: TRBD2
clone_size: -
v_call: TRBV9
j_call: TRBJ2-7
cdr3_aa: CASSAGLAGYEQYF
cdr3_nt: TGTGCCAGCAGCGCTGGACTAGCGGGCTACGAGCAGTACTTC

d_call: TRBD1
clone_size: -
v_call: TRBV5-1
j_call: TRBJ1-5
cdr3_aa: CASSLDRVGDQPQHF
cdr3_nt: TGCGCCAGCAGCCTTGACAGGGTGGGGGATCAGCCCCAGCATTTT

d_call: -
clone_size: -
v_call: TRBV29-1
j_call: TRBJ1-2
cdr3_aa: CSVEPDGPYGYTF
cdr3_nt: TGCAGCGTTGAACCGGACGGGCCATATGGCTACACCTTC

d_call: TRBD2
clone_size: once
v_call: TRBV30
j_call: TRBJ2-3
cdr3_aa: CAWSSSGGAWDTQYF
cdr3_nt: TGTGCCTGGAGTTCCAGCGGGGGGGCCTGGGATACGCAGTATTTT

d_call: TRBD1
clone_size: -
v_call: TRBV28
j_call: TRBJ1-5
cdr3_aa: CASSFDRWGQGNSNQPQHF
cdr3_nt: TGTGCCAGCAGTTTTGACAGGTGGGGACAGGGAAATAGCAATCAGCCCCAGCATTTT

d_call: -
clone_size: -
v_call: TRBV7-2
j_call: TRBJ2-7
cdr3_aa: CASSPGFGGEQYF
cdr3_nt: TGTGCCAGCAGCCCCGGGTTCGGAGGGGAGCAGTACTTC

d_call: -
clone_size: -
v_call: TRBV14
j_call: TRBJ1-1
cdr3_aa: CASSQDLFGSEAFF
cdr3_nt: TGTGCCAGCAGCCAAGATCTGTTTGGCTCTGAAGCTTTCTTT

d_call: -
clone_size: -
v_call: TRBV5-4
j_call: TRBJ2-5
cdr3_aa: CASSLGGSALETQYF
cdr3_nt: TGTGCCAGCAGCTTGGGGGGCAGTGCGCTAGAGACCCAGTACTTC

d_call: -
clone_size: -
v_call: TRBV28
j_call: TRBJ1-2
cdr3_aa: CASSTGRPINGGYTF
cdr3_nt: TGTGCCAGCAGCACTGGACGGCCAATAAACGGTGGCTACACCTTC

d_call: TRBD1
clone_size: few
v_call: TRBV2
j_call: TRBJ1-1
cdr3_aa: CASSESSGGNTEAFF
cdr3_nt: TGTGCCAGCAGCGAATCCTCAGGGGGGAACACTGAAGCTTTCTTT

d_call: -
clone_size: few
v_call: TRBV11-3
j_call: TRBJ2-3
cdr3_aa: CASSLASQRLDTQYF
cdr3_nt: TGTGCCAGCAGCTTAGCATCCCAAAGGTTGGATACGCAGTATTTT

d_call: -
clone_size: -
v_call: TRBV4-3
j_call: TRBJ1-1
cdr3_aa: CASSQDISRNTEAFF
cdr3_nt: TGCGCCAGCAGCCAAGATATTTCGAGAAACACTGAAGCTTTCTTT

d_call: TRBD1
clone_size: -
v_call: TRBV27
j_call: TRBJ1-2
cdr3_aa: CASSLSSRTGVGGYTF
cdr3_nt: TGTGCCAGCAGTTTATCGAGCCGGACAGGGGTGGGTGGCTACACCTTC

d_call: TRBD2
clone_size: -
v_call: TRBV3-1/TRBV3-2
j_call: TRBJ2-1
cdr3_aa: CASSRGTSGPRSSYNEQFF
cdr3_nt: TGTGCCAGCAGCCGAGGGACTAGCGGGCCCCGGAGCTCCTACAATGAGCAGTTCTTC

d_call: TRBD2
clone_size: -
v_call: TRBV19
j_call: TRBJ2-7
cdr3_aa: CASSPSGSGEQYF
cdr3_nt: TGTGCCAGTAGCCCTAGCGGGAGTGGTGAGCAGTACTTC

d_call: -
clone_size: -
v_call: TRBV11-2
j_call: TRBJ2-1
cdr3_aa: CASSLLRRTRRYNEQFF
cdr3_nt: TGTGCCAGCAGCTTATTAAGGCGGACAAGACGGTACAATGAGCAGTTCTTC

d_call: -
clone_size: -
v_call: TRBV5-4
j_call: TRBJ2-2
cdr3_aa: CASSWGLSGELFF
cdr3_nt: TGTGCCAGCAGCTGGGGCCTTTCCGGGGAGCTGTTTTTT

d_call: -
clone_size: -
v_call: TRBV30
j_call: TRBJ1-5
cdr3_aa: CAWSVRGIDQPQHF
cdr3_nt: TGTGCCTGGAGTGTACGGGGCATAGATCAGCCCCAGCATTTT

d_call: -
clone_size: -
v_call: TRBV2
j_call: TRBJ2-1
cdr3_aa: CASLRPGSPPNEQFF
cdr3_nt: TGTGCCAGCTTACGACCAGGGTCGCCCCCCAATGAGCAGTTCTTC

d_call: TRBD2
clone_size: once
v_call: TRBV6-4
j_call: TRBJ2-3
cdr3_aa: CASAGTNTDTQYF
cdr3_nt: TGTGCCAGTGCCGGGACTAACACAGATACGCAGTATTTT

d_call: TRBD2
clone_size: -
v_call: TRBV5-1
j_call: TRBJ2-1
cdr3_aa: CASQAAGLGNNEQFF
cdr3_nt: TGCGCCAGCCAGGCAGCGGGACTGGGTAACAATGAGCAGTTCTTC

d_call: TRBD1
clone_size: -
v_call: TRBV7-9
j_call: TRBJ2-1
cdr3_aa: CASSSHRMDRISYNEQFF
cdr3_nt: TGTGCCAGCAGCTCACATAGGATGGACAGGATCTCCTACAATGAGCAGTTCTTC

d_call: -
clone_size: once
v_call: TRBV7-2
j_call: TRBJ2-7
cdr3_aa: CASSLSSYEQYF
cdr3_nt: TGTGCCAGCAGCTTGAGCTCCTACGAGCAGTACTTC

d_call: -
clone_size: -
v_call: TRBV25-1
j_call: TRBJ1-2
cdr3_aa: CASSEPGLNYGYTF
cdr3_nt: TGTGCCAGCAGTGAGCCAGGGCTTAACTATGGCTACACCTTC

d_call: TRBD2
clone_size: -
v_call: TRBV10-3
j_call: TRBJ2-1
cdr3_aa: CAISTPGLAGVLNEQFF
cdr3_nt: TGTGCCATCAGTACGCCGGGACTAGCGGGAGTGTTGAATGAGCAGTTCTTC

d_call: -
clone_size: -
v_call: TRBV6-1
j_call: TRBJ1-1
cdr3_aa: CASSELTTGGVFF
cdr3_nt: TGTGCCAGCAGTGAACTCACCACCGGGGGAGTTTTCTTT

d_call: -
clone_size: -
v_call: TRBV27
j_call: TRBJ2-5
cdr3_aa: CASSQRRTPETQYF
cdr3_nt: TGTGCCAGCAGCCAACGGCGGACCCCCGAGACCCAGTACTTC

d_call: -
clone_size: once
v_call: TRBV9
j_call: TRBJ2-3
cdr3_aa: CASSVMISTDTQYF
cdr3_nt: TGTGCCAGCAGCGTAATGATTTCCACAGATACGCAGTATTTT

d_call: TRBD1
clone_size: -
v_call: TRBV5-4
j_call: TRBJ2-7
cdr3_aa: CASSPETGTGMNEQYF
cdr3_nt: TGTGCCAGCAGCCCGGAAACCGGGACAGGGATGAACGAGCAGTACTTC

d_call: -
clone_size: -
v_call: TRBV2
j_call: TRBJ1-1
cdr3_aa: CASSGLDDRMNTEAFF
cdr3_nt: TGTGCCAGCAGTGGTTTGGACGATCGGATGAACACTGAAGCTTTCTTT

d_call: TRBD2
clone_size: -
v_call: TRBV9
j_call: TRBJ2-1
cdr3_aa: CASSVATSGYSYNEQFF
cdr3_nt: TGTGCCAGCAGCGTAGCGACTAGCGGGTATTCCTACAATGAGCAGTTCTTC

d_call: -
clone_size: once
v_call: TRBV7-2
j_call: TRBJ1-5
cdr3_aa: CASSLDRTKGQPQHF
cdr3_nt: TGTGCCAGCAGCTTAGACAGGACGAAGGGTCAGCCCCAGCATTTT

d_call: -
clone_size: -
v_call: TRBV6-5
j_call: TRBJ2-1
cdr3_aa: CASRYRGDRTYNEQFF
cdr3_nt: TGTGCCAGCAGATACCGCGGGGATAGAACCTACAATGAGCAGTTCTTC

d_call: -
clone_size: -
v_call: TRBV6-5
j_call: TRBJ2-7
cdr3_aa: CASSDYEQYF
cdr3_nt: TGTGCCAGCAGCGATTACGAGCAGTACTTC

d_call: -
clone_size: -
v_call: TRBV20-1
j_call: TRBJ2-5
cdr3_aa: CRAEDQETQYF
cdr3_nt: TGCAGAGCTGAGGATCAAGAGACCCAGTACTTC

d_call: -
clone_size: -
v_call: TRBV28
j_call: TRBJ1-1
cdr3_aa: CASSSGQNTEAFF
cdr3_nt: TGTGCCAGCAGTTCGGGACAGAACACTGAAGCTTTCTTT

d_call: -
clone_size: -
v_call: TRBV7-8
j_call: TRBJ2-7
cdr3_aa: CASSAPRDGVYEQYF
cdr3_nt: TGTGCCAGCAGCGCACCCCGGGACGGAGTCTACGAGCAGTACTTC

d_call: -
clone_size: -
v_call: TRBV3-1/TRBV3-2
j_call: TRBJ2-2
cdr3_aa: CASSQTWGANTGELFF
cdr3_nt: TGTGCCAGCAGCCAAACATGGGGTGCGAACACCGGGGAGCTGTTTTTT

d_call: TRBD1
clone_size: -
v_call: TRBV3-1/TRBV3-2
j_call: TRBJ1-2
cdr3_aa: CASSQGGQGTLFGYTF
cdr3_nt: TGTGCCAGCAGCCAAGGGGGACAGGGGACCTTATTCGGCTACACCTTC

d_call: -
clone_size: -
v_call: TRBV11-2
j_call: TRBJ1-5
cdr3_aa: CASSLAGGNQPQHF
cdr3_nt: TGTGCCAGCAGCTTAGCAGGGGGCAATCAGCCCCAGCATTTT

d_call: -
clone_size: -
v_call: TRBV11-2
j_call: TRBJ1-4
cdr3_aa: CASSFEGTLNEKLFF
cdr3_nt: TGTGCCAGCAGCTTTGAGGGGACGCTTAATGAAAAACTGTTTTTT

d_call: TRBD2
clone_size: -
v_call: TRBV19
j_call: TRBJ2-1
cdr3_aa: CASSPTSGSFNEQFF
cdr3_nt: TGTGCCAGTAGTCCTACTAGCGGGAGTTTCAATGAGCAGTTCTTC

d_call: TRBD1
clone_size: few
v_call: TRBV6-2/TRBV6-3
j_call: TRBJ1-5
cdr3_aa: CASSSGQGYGQPQHF
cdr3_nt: TGTGCCAGCAGTTCCGGACAGGGGTACGGTCAGCCCCAGCATTTT

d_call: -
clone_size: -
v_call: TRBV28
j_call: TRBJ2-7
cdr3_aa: CASSLSAGNSYEQYF
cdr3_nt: TGTGCCAGCAGTTTATCGGCGGGAAACTCCTACGAGCAGTACTTC

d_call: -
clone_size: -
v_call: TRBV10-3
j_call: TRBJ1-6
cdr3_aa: CAISEFLSGSPLHF
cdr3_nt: TGTGCCATCAGTGAGTTTTTAAGTGGATCGCCCCTCCACTTT

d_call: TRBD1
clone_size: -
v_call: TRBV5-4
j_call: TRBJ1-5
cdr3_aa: CASSLQGADQPQHF
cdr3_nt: TGTGCCAGCAGCCTACAGGGGGCCGATCAGCCCCAGCATTTT